This T cell receptor beta chain appears in the sequencing data of a study of blood T cell repertoires in COVID-19. Germline assignment: CDR1 SGHTA and CDR2 FQGNSA. The CDR3 has 18 residues. Losses at the gene ends were 4 bases for V and 6 bases for J; bases not matched to a gene: 12. Sequencing used immunoSEQ multiplex PCR; TCRdb keeps in-frame clones, though not all of them. The table lists around 280,000 clones, around 86% of them singletons. The genes are TRBV7-2 and TRBJ2-3, with 14 positions matching TRBD2. Sequenced: peripheral blood. This clonotype originated in a man aged 65 to 79 with acute or convalescent COVID-19. The CDR3 loop is CASSSPTSGGAAFDTQYF. CDR3 in DNA: TGTGCCAGCAGCTCCCCGACTAGCGGGGGGGCCGCTTTTGATACGCAGTATTTT.